This T cell receptor (beta chain) appears in the sequencing data of a study of OX40 agonist ivuxolimab in advanced cancers. Study-wide background: Patients assigned to dose escalation were diagnosed with hepatocellular carcinoma, melanoma, renal cell or head and neck cancer.

Produced via immunoSEQ multiplex PCR; TCRdb's table is partial and in-frame only. The sample contains roughly 63,000 clones, about 88% of which appear only once. The CDR3 spans 17 residues. V was trimmed by 0 bases and J by 4 bases, leaving 17 bases between them. CDR1 is SGHRS, CDR2 YFSETQ, per germline. The rearrangement joins TRBV5-1 to TRBJ1-3; no reliable D call. This clonotype was sampled from an adult with an advanced solid tumor such as melanoma, head and neck, liver or kidney cancer. The specimen comprised CD4+ or CD8+ T cells sorted from blood, sampled in a trial of the OX40 agonist ivuxolimab. This chain's CDR3 is CASSLGPTALGGNTIYF. The DNA of the CDR3 is TGCGCCAGCAGCTTGGGGCCAACCGCCTTGGGAGGAAACACCATATATTTT.